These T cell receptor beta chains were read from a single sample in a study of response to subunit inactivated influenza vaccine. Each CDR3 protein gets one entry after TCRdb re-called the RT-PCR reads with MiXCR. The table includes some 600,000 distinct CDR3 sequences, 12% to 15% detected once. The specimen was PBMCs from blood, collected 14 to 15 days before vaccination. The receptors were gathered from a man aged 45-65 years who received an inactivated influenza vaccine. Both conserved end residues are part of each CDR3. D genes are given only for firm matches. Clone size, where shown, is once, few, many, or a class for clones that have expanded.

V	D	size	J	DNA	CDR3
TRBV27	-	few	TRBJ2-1	TGTGCCAGCAGTGATCCACTAGGGGGGGGGCAATATGAGCAGTTCTTC	CASSDPLGGGQYEQFF
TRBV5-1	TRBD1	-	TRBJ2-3	TGCGCCAGCAGCTTGGCCAGGACAGGGAACACAGATACGCAGTATTTT	CASSLARTGNTDTQYF
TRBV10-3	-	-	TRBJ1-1	TGTGCCATCAGTGATCACAATAGGGACACTGAAGCTTTCTTT	CAISDHNRDTEAFF
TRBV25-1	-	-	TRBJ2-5	TGTGCCAGCAGTGACCGGGGGCGGGGAGGGACCCAGTACTTC	CASSDRGRGGTQYF
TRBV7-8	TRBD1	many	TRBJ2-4	TGTGCCAGCAGCTTAAGGACAGGGGACGACAAAAACATTCAGTACTTC	CASSLRTGDDKNIQYF
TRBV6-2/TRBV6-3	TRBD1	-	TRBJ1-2	TGTGCCAGCAGAAACCCGGGACAGGGGCTTGGTGGCTACACCTTC	CASRNPGQGLGGYTF
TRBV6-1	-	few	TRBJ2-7	TGTGCCAGCAGTAAGGACTGGCCAAGCTCCTACGAGCAGTACTTC	CASSKDWPSSYEQYF
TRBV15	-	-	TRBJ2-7	TGTGCCACCAGCAGAGATAATCCAGGTTACGAGCAGTACTTC	CATSRDNPGYEQYF
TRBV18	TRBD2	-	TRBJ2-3	TGTGCCAGCTCACCGGAGTATGGTAGCGGGGGTCGAGATACGCAGTATTTT	CASSPEYGSGGRDTQYF
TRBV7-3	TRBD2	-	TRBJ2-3	TGTGCCAGCAGCTTAAGGCCTAGCGGCCTCTGGAGGGATACGCAGTATTTT	CASSLRPSGLWRDTQYF
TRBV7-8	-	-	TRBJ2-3	TGTGCCAGCAGCCTCATTCGACAAATCACAGATACGCAGTATTTT	CASSLIRQITDTQYF
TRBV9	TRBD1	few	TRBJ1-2	TGTGCCAGCAGCGAGGACAGGGGGCTTGATCCCAGAGGCTACACCTTC	CASSEDRGLDPRGYTF
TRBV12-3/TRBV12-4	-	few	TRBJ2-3	TGTGCCAGCACCCTACACTTACGCTCTAAAACAGATACGCAGTATTTT	CASTLHLRSKTDTQYF
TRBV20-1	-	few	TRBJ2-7	TGCAGTGCTAGAGATCACCCCAGCAGCTCCTACGAGCAGTACTTC	CSARDHPSSSYEQYF
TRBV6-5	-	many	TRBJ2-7	TGTGCCAGCAGTTGGAGTTCGGCCCGATACGAGCAGTACTTC	CASSWSSARYEQYF